The TCR beta chain under discussion was sequenced for a study of CD8+ T cells in alopecia areata. On this clone itself: Its target is unknown.

The CDR3 contains 17 residues. V shed 0 bases and J shed 7 bases, with 17 bases lying between them. In germline, CDR1 is SGHDT, CDR2 YYEEEE. The sample's treatment: oral pan-JAK inhibitor, 5-10 mg twice daily. The researchers isolated CD4+ and CD8+ T cells from PBMCs by sorting. Once RNA had been extracted, it was reverse transcribed into cDNA to act as the sequencing template. Method: immunoSEQ multiplex PCR; TCRdb's copy keeps in-frame clones and lacks some. The sample consists of 200,000 to 250,000 clones, around three fifths of them appearing once. General observations from the study: In lesional scalp, particularly from alopecia totalis/universalis, clonality was higher than in normal scalp. Administration of tofacitinib significantly diminished scalp clonality and expanded CD8+ clones within the top 100. The treated group had a single nonresponder, limiting CD8+ expansion-response conclusions.

Source: CD4+ T cells sorted from blood, taken at week 4, from a patient treated with tofacitinib. The chain couples TRBV5-6 to TRBJ1-6, with a tentative D call TRBD1 (6 bases). This receptor was identified in a human donor with alopecia areata. The CDR3 nucleotides read TGTGCCAGCAGCTTGGCCCTGGGTACAGGGAGGAATTCACCCCTCCACTTT. Translated: CASSLALGTGRNSPLHF.